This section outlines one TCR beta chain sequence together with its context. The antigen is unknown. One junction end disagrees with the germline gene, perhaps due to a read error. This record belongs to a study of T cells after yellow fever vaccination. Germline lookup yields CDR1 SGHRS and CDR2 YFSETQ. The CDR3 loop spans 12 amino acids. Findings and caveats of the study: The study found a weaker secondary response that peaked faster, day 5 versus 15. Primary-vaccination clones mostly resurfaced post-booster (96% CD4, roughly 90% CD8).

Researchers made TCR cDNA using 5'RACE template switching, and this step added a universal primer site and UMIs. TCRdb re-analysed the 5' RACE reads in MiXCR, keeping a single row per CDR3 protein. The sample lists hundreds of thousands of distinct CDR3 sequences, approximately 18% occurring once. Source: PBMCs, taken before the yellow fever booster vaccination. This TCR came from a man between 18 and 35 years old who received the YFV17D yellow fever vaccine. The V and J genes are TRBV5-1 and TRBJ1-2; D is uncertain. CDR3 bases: TGCGCCAGCAGCTTGGACTTCTATGGCTGCACCTTC. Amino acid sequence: CASSLDFYGCTF.